This paragraph reports one T cell receptor (beta chain). Its antigen remains unknown. This entry is derived from a study of shared clonotypes between healthy human individuals. General study results and limits: What limited the represented genetic and exposure-history diversity was the small number of donors.

Sequencing was performed with immunoSEQ multiplex PCR; in TCRdb, only in-frame clones are kept and a portion is missing. The sample yields about 600,000 clones, more than 95% seen once. Trimming stripped 3 bases from V and 6 bases from J, with 10 bases between. Germline loops: CDR1 SGHNT, CDR2 YYREEE (reference sequence). The CDR3 sequence is 13 residues long. Material: naive CD4+ T cells sorted from blood. The subset is: CD45RA+ positively selected. The chain is built from TRBV5-4 and TRBJ2-4; a possible D gene is TRBD2 (5 bases). The origin of this receptor is a woman in her twenties or thirties in good health. The CDR3 reads CASSSGEGNIQYF. Here the CDR3 DNA reads TGTGCCAGCAGCTCCGGGGAAGGAAACATTCAGTACTTC.